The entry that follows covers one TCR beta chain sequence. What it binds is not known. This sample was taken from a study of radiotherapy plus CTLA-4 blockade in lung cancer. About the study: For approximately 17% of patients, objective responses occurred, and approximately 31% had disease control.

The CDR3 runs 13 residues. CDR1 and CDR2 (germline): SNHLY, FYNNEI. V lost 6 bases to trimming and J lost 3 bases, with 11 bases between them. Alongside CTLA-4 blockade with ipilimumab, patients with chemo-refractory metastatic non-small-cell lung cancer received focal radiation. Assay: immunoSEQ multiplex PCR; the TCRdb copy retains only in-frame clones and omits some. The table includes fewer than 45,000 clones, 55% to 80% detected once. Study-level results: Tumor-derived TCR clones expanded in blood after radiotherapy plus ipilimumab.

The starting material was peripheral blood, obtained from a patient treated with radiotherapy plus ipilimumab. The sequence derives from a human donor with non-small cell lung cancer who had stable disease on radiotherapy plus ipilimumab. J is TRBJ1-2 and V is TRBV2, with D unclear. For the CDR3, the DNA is TGTGCCAGCAGCCCCGAGTTGGACTATGGCTACACCTTC. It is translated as CASSPELDYGYTF.